The sequence of this T cell receptor beta chain was determined in a study of blood T cell repertoires in COVID-19. With V trimmed by 5 bases and J by 1 base, 6 bases remained unmatched. Germline V gene lookup returns CDR1 GTSNPN and CDR2 SVGIG (reference sequence). The CDR3 length is 14 residues. The table came from immunoSEQ multiplex PCR; TCRdb's copy has only in-frame clones and leaves some out. The sample has over 200,000 clones, 84% seen once. The sequenced sample consisted of peripheral blood. V gene TRBV30 combines with J gene TRBJ1-1, with TRBD1 identical over 8 bases. This receptor was obtained from a woman of 80 years or more with active or convalescent COVID-19. The CDR3 region is CAWLAGTGNTEAFF. The CDR3 DNA reads TGTGCCTGGCTCGCCGGGACAGGGAACACTGAAGCTTTCTTT.